The 12 T cell receptor beta chains below were found in one sample sequenced in a study of cytomegalovirus exposure and HLA in healthy donors. A multiplex PCR was run with 60 Vbeta primers and 13 Jbeta primers. Sequenced by immunoSEQ multiplex PCR; TCRdb stores in-frame clones only, minus some. The sample consists of about 230,000 clones, about 88% of them appearing once. The sample comprised PBMCs. Receptor source: a girl aged 2 to 10 in good health and CMV-seronegative.

The chain recombines TRBV11-2 with TRBJ2-3; 11 bases map to TRBD2. Germline V lookup: CDR1 SGHAT, CDR2 FQNNGV. The CDR3 spans 16 residues. The ends lost 5 bases at V and 2 bases at J; junction bases unmatched: 6. The CDR3 sequence is CASSANSGRATDTQYF. The CDR3 nucleotides read TGTGCCAGCAGCGCCAATAGCGGGAGGGCCACAGATACGCAGTATTTT. The complete variable domain, with remaining parts taken from reference TRBV11-2 and TRBJ2-3, reads EAGVAQSPRYKIIEKRQSVAFWCNPISGHATLYWYQQILGQGPKLLIQFQNNGVVDDSQLPKDRFSAERLKGVDSTLKIQPAKLEDSAVYLCASSANSGRATDTQYFGPGTRLTVL.

The chain recombines TRBV4-1 with TRBJ2-7, with 8 bases aligning to TRBD2. V shed 0 bases and J 7 bases; nucleotides not matched to a gene: 11. This CDR3 is built from 16 residues. CDR1 is MGHRA, CDR2 YSYEKL, per germline. The CDR3 coding sequence is TGCGCCAGCAGCCAAGACTGGCTCGGGGGGGCCGGAGAGCAGTACTTC. Translating gives CASSQDWLGGAGEQYF.

The chain uses TRBV30 and TRBJ1-2; D gene unclear. Germline assignment: CDR1 GTSNPN and CDR2 SVGIG (reference sequence). Trimming cost V 0 bases and J 5 bases, with 7 bases left between them. CDR3 length equals 12 residues. This CDR3 is CAWSVSGYGYTF. DNA for the CDR3: TGTGCCTGGAGTGTATCGGGGTATGGCTACACCTTC.

Details on this clone: Other DNA sequences of this sample code for an identical CDR3. This chain connects TRBV2 to TRBJ1-4; 8 bases are a match to TRBD1. Germline CDR1 SNHLY, CDR2 FYNNEI. The CDR3 is made up of 14 amino acids. The V and J ends lost 6 bases and 1 base, in that order; junction bases with no gene match: 1. Written as DNA, the CDR3 is TGTGCCAGCAGCGACAGGGGAACTAATGAAAAACTGTTTTTT. Its translation is CASSDRGTNEKLFF.

The chain links TRBV30 to TRBJ1-2; D call uncertain. The CDR3 totals 12 residues. Germline V gene data show CDR1 as GTSNPN and CDR2 as SVGIG (reference sequence). Trimming took off 0 bases at V and 7 bases at J, with 9 bases between the two ends. CDR3 DNA sequence: TGTGCCTGGAGTGTACATCGGAGTGGCTACACCTTC. As protein: CAWSVHRSGYTF.

This clone was detected once. V usage is TRBV7-2 and J usage is TRBJ2-7; D is possibly TRBD1 (5 bases). Looked up from germline, CDR1 is SGHTA and CDR2 is FQGNSA. There are 15 residues in the CDR3. The germline V and J ends were trimmed by 2 bases and 3 bases, with 14 bases remaining between them. CDR3 loop: CASSLTQGYNYEQYF. In DNA form, the CDR3 reads TGTGCCAGCAGCTTAACCCAGGGATATAACTACGAGCAGTACTTC. Complete variable domain (other parts from reference TRBV7-2 and TRBJ2-7): GAGVSQSPSNKVTEKGKDVELRCDPISGHTALYWYRQSLGQGLEFLIYFQGNSAPDKSGLPSDRFSAERTGGSVSTLTIQRTQQEDSAVYLCASSLTQGYNYEQYFGPGTRLTVT.

The CDR3 DNA reads as TGCGCCAGCAGCTTGAACGGCGGGCTCTACGAGCAGTACTTC. It is translated as CASSLNGGLYEQYF. The chain is built from TRBV5-1 and TRBJ2-5; the D gene is possibly TRBD2 (5 bases). The J call may be in error: the DNA end matches TRBJ2-7 better. Per germline, CDR1 SGHRS and CDR2 YFSETQ. The CDR3 contains 14 residues.

V and J are TRBV12-5 and TRBJ2-2; TRBD1 matches 7 bases. The trim removed 4 bases at V and 3 bases at J, leaving 11 bases unmatched. Germline loops: CDR1 LGHNT, CDR2 FRNRAP. This CDR3 contains 17 residues. Here the CDR3 reads CASGSLPLGTDTGELFF. The CDR3 coding sequence is TGTGCTAGTGGTTCCCTCCCTCTTGGGACAGACACCGGGGAGCTGTTTTTT.

The V and J genes are TRBV6-5 and TRBJ1-2, with TRBD1 identical over 7 bases. V lost 0 bases to trimming and J lost 7 bases; unmatched junction nucleotides: 8. The germline gives CDR1 MNHEY, CDR2 SVGAGI. CDR3 length: 15 amino acids. CDR3 loop: CASSYSSGQAGGYTF. The CDR3 DNA reads as TGTGCCAGCAGTTACTCGAGCGGACAGGCGGGTGGCTACACCTTC.

The rearrangement links TRBV4-1 to TRBJ2-1; 9 positions match TRBD2. With 0 bases clipped from V and 7 bases from J, the junction kept 4 bases outside the gene matches. Germline CDR1 is MGHRA and CDR2 is YSYEKL. CDR3 length: 15 amino acids. The CDR3 sequence: CASSQEGTSGNEQFF. In DNA form, the CDR3 reads TGCGCCAGCAGCCAAGAAGGCACTAGCGGGAATGAGCAGTTCTTC.

The CDR3 spells CASTSRGGAVDEQFF. The CDR3 DNA reads TGTGCCAGCACCTCTAGGGGGGGGGCCGTCGATGAGCAGTTCTTC. V gene TRBV6-1 combines with J gene TRBJ2-1; D possibly corresponds to TRBD2 (7 bases). The CDR3 is 15 amino acids. V gave up 7 bases and J gave up 8 bases, with 21 bases separating them. In germline, CDR1 is MNHNS, CDR2 SASEGT.

The chain links TRBV11-2 to TRBJ1-1; possible D gene TRBD1, 6 bases. CDR3 length equals 16 residues. The germline V and J ends were trimmed by 1 base and 1 base, with 13 bases remaining between them. Germline assignment: CDR1 SGHAT and CDR2 FQNNGV. CDR3 loop: CASSLGGRQSNTEAFF. The CDR3 DNA follows: TGTGCCAGCAGCTTAGGGGGGCGACAGTCGAACACTGAAGCTTTCTTT. The full variable domain, completed using reference TRBV11-2 and TRBJ1-1, is EAGVAQSPRYKIIEKRQSVAFWCNPISGHATLYWYQQILGQGPKLLIQFQNNGVVDDSQLPKDRFSAERLKGVDSTLKIQPAKLEDSAVYLCASSLGGRQSNTEAFFGQGTRLTVV.